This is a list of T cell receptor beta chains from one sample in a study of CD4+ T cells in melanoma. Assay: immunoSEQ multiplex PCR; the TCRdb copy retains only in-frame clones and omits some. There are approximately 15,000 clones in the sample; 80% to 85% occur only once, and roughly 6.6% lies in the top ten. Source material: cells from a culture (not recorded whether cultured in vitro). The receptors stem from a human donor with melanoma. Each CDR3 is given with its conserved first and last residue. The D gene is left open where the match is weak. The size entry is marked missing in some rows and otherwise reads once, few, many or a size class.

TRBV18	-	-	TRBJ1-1	TGTGCCAGCTCACCGCCAGGGGACACTGAAGCTTTCTTT	CASSPPGDTEAFF
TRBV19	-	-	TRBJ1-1	TGTGCCAGTAGTCTAGGGTCAGACACTGAAGCTTTCTTT	CASSLGSDTEAFF
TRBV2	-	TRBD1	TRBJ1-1	TGTGCCAGCAGACGACAGGGGAGCACTGAAGCTTTCTTT	CASRRQGSTEAFF
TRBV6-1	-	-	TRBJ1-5	TGTGCCAGCAGTGCCTCAGGGGCAAGCAATCAGCCCCAGCATTTT	CASSASGASNQPQHF
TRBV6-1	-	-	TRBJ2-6	TGTGCCAGCAGTGAACAGGCCAGCTCTGGGGCCAACGTCCTGACTTTC	CASSEQASSGANVLTF
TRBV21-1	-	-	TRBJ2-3	TGTGCCAGCAGCAGGAGCGCAGAGGGGACAGATACGCAGTATTTT	CASSRSAEGTDTQYF
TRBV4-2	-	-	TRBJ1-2	TGTGCCAGCAGCCCTGGATCGGAAGTCTATGGCTACACCTTC	CASSPGSEVYGYTF
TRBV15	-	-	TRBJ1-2	TGTGCCACCAGCAGAGGTTCGCAATGGGAGGATGGCTACACCTTC	CATSRGSQWEDGYTF
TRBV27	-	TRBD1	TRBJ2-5	TGTGCCAGCAGTTCCCCCGGGACAGGGAAAGAGACCCAGTACTTC	CASSSPGTGKETQYF
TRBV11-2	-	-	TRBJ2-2	TGTGCCAGCAGCGAAAAAGGGGGGATCACCGGGGAGCTGTTTTTT	CASSEKGGITGELFF
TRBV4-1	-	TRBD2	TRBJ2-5	TGCGCCAGCAGCCATATCGGGGGGGGCCGGGAGACCCAGTACTTC	CASSHIGGGRETQYF
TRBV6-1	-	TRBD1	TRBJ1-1	TGTGCCAGCAGTGAAATCCGGGACAGGGGAGCTTTCTTT	CASSEIRDRGAFF
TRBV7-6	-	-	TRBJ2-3	TGTGCCAGCAGCTTTAGATCCAGCGGGCCCACAGATACGCAGTATTTT	CASSFRSSGPTDTQYF
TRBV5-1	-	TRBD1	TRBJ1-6	TGCGCCAGCAGCTACGGACAGGGCGACTCCTATAATTCACCCCTCCACTTT	CASSYGQGDSYNSPLHF
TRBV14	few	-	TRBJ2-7	TGTGCCAGCAGCCAAGACTCCGTTCCCTACGAGCAGTACTTC	CASSQDSVPYEQYF